A single sample is the source of the 12 T cell receptor beta chains below, sequenced in a study of cytomegalovirus exposure and HLA in healthy donors. The PCR ran on 60 Vbeta and 13 Jbeta primers. This table comes from immunoSEQ multiplex PCR, and its TCRdb copy is limited to in-frame clones, with some not included. The table lists 85,000 to 100,000 clones, approximately 80% of them singletons, with around 5% in the top ten. Sequenced sample: PBMCs. Receptors were obtained from a woman aged 40 to 49 in good health and CMV-seronegative.

The J gene is TRBJ2-7, the V gene TRBV4-1, with TRBD1 identical over 9 bases. V was clipped by 4 bases and J by 4 bases; unmatched bases: 8. Germline V gene lookup returns CDR1 MGHRA and CDR2 YSYEKL. This CDR3 is built from 15 residues. DNA for the CDR3: TGCGCCAGCAGCCTAGCCGGGACAGGGCTTTACGAGCAGTACTTC. Residues: CASSLAGTGLYEQYF.

This chain links TRBV19 with TRBJ2-5; possible D gene TRBD2, 6 bases. This CDR3 has 15 residues. Trimming removed 4 bases from V and 4 bases from J, with 16 bases in between. Per germline, CDR1 LNHDA and CDR2 SQIVND (reference sequence). CDR3 amino acids: CASSTLSTRRETQYF. As DNA, the CDR3 is TGTGCCAGTAGTACCCTGTCGACTAGACGAGAGACCCAGTACTTC.

The CDR3 bases are TGTGCCAGCAGTTCCGGCAGGGGGTTAAACACCATATATTTT. Residues: CASSSGRGLNTIYF. This chain connects TRBV6-6 to TRBJ1-3; 7 nucleotides agree with TRBD1. Germline CDR1 reads MNHNY; CDR2 reads SVGAGI (reference sequence). CDR3 length equals 14 residues. V lost 4 bases to trimming and J lost 6 bases; unmatched junction nucleotides: 6.

This clone was detected a few times. The rearrangement joins TRBV5-6 to TRBJ2-3; the D is unclear. The length of the CDR3 is 11 residues. The V gene lost 2 bases and the J gene lost 5 bases, with 3 bases spanning the gap. CDR1 and CDR2 from the germline V gene are SGHDT and YYEEEE. DNA of the CDR3: TGTGCCAGCAGCTTCAGAGATACGCAGTATTTT. It codes for CASSFRDTQYF.

Concerning this clone: Given the absence of the conserved phenylalanine or tryptophan at the CDR3 end, a read error is likely. The gene calls are TRBV7-6 and TRBJ1-1; maybe TRBD1 (5 bases). The V end lost 1 base, the J end lost 7 bases, and 19 bases lay between the germline ends. The CDR3 consists of 16 residues. Germline V gives CDR1 SGHVS, CDR2 FNYEAQ. CDR3 sequence (DNA): TGTGCCAGCAGCTTAGGACAAAGGGGACTTGGGGGTGAAGCTTTCGTT. It yields the protein CASSLGQRGLGGEAFV.

The chain uses TRBV7-3 and TRBJ1-2, with 12 nucleotides matching TRBD1. This CDR3 is built from 15 residues. V lost 5 bases and J lost 5; bases outside the gene matches: 6. The germline V gene encodes CDR1 SGHTA and CDR2 FQGTGA. The CDR3 is CASSPGQGARYGYTF. CDR3 bases: TGTGCCAGCAGCCCGGGACAGGGGGCGAGGTATGGCTACACCTTC.

J is TRBJ2-5 and V is TRBV6-5; 10 positions match TRBD2. The CDR3 covers 14 residues. The ends lost 5 bases at V and 3 bases at J; junction bases unmatched: 3. Germline CDR1 reads MNHEY; CDR2 reads SVGAGI. This chain's CDR3 is CASSGLAGEETQYF. The CDR3 DNA reads as TGTGCCAGCAGTGGGCTAGCGGGGGAAGAGACCCAGTACTTC.

This clone was counted only a few times. The rearrangement links TRBV5-1 to TRBJ2-3; 9 bases are shared with TRBD2. This CDR3 spans 16 amino acids. V shed 4 bases and J 4 bases; nucleotides not matched to a gene: 10. Germline V gene sequence: CDR1 SGHRS, CDR2 YFSETQ. In nucleotides, the CDR3 is TGCGCCAGCAGCCCGACTAGCGGAAAAGGGGCAGATACGCAGTATTTT. Its protein is CASSPTSGKGADTQYF.

The rearrangement joins TRBV19 to TRBJ1-5; maybe TRBD1 (6 bases). V lost 5 bases and J 5 bases, leaving 19 bases between the germline ends. CDR3 length equals 16 residues. CDR1 and CDR2 from the germline V gene are LNHDA and SQIVND (reference sequence). The CDR3 DNA follows: TGTGCCAGTAGTCCCCTACAGGGAGCGGCGGATCAGCCCCAGCATTTT. Translating it yields CASSPLQGAADQPQHF.

The count of this clone is one. V usage is TRBV2 and J usage is TRBJ1-3; TRBD1 might be the D (6 bases). This CDR3 region has 15 residues. V shed 2 bases and J shed 1 base, with 9 bases lying between them. Per the germline V gene, CDR1 is SNHLY and CDR2 is FYNNEI. CDR3 loop: CASSETQGSGNTIYF. CDR3 nucleotides: TGTGCCAGCAGTGAAACTCAGGGGTCTGGAAACACCATATATTTT.

The chain employs TRBV5-1 and TRBJ1-1, with D unclear. CDR1 is SGHRS and CDR2 is YFSETQ in the germline V gene. Trimming took 5 bases from V and 1 from J, leaving 9 bases between them. The CDR3 runs to 13 residues. CDR3 protein: CASREAPNTEAFF. The CDR3 DNA reads TGCGCCAGCAGGGAGGCCCCGAACACTGAAGCTTTCTTT.

This clone has a handful of counts. The chain recombines TRBV6-1 with TRBJ2-3, with D possibly TRBD2 on 6 matching bases. V was clipped by 2 bases and J by 0 bases, with 12 bases between them. From germline, CDR1 is MNHNS and CDR2 SASEGT. The CDR3 runs 16 residues. The CDR3 sequence: CASSEPLATSTDTQYF. CDR3 sequence (DNA): TGTGCCAGCAGTGAACCCCTAGCGACTAGCACAGATACGCAGTATTTT.